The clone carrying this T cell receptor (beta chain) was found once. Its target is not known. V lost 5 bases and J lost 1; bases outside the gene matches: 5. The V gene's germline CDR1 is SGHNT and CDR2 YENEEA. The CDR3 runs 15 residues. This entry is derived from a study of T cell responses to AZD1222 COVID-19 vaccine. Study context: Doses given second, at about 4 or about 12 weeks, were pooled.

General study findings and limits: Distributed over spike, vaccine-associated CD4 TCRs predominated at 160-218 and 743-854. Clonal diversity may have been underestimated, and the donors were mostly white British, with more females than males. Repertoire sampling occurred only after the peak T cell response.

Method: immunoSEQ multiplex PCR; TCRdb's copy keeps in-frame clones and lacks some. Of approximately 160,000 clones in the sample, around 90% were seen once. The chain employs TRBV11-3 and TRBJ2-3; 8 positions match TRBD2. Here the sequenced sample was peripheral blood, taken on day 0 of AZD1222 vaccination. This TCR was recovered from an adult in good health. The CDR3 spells CASSLTSERTDTQYF. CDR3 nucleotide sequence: TGTGCCAGCAGCCTGACTAGCGAGCGCACAGATACGCAGTATTTT.